These T cell receptor beta chains were read from a single sample in a study of shared clonotypes between healthy human individuals. Here immunoSEQ multiplex PCR was the method, and the copy in TCRdb shows in-frame clones only, minus some. The data show 2,100,000 or so clones, around 95% seen once. Sample: naive CD4+ T cells sorted from blood. Every receptor here comes from a man between 18 and 29 years old in good health. CDR3s include the opening cysteine and the closing phenylalanine or tryptophan. The order of the fields is J gene, D gene, clone size, V gene, CDR3 length, CDR3 protein, CDR3 DNA. D genes are given only for firm matches. Only part of the rows carry a size: once, few, many, or a class if the clone is expanded.

TRBJ2-3 | TRBD2 | - | TRBV2 | 17 | CASSKEAASGSTDTQYF | TGTGCCAGCAGTAAGGAGGCGGCTAGCGGTAGCACAGATACGCAGTATTTT
TRBJ1-3 | - | - | TRBV28 | 14 | CASNQQGSGNTIYF | TGTGCCAGCAACCAACAGGGCTCTGGAAACACCATATATTTT
TRBJ2-7 | - | - | TRBV7-2 | 13 | CASSLLPGYEQYF | TGTGCCAGCAGCTTATTACCCGGATACGAGCAGTACTTC
TRBJ1-2 | - | - | TRBV12-5 | 15 | CASGPQGTPVYGYTF | TGTGCTAGTGGTCCCCAAGGGACACCTGTCTATGGCTACACCTTC
TRBJ2-3 | TRBD1 | - | TRBV5-6 | 15 | CASSPGQGIPDTQYF | TGTGCCAGCAGCCCTGGACAGGGAATTCCAGATACGCAGTATTTT
TRBJ2-7 | TRBD1 | once | TRBV7-8 | 16 | CASSLEGAAHSYEQYF | TGTGCCAGCAGCTTAGAGGGGGCAGCGCACTCCTACGAGCAGTACTTC
TRBJ2-5 | TRBD2 | - | TRBV29-1 | 12 | CSALGLAVTQYF | TGCAGCGCTCTAGGACTAGCGGTGACCCAGTACTTC
TRBJ1-2 | TRBD1 | - | TRBV4-1 | 14 | CASSQEGQVYGYTF | TGCGCCAGCAGCCAAGAGGGACAGGTTTATGGCTACACCTTC
TRBJ2-7 | TRBD1 | - | TRBV4-1 | 16 | CASSQDRRDRGFEQYF | TGCGCCAGCAGCCAAGATCGCCGGGACAGGGGGTTCGAGCAGTACTTC
TRBJ1-1 | - | once | TRBV6-1 | 16 | CASSEAPPETRRGAFF | TGTGCCAGCAGTGAAGCGCCCCCAGAAACCCGCCGAGGGGCTTTCTTT
TRBJ1-1 | - | - | TRBV27 | 13 | CASLGFMNTEAFF | TGTGCCAGCTTGGGGTTTATGAACACTGAAGCTTTCTTT
TRBJ2-5 | TRBD1 | - | TRBV18 | 14 | CASSPRTGQETQYF | TGTGCCAGCTCACCTAGGACAGGACAAGAGACCCAGTACTTC
TRBJ2-1 | - | once | TRBV29-1 | 14 | CSVERPPSYNEQFF | TGCAGCGTTGAACGGCCCCCCTCCTACAATGAGCAGTTCTTC
TRBJ2-7 | TRBD1 | - | TRBV5-4 | 14 | CASSWGQGGYEQYF | TGTGCCAGCAGCTGGGGACAGGGAGGCTACGAGCAGTACTTC
TRBJ2-6 | - | - | TRBV5-1 | 16 | CASSLGTDSGANVLTF | TGCGCCAGCAGCTTGGGGACAGACTCTGGGGCCAACGTCCTGACTTTC
TRBJ2-7 | TRBD1 | - | TRBV27 | 15 | CASSSPGQTTYEQYF | TGTGCCAGCAGTTCGCCGGGACAGACAACCTACGAGCAGTACTTC
TRBJ1-6 | TRBD1 | - | TRBV18 | 15 | CASSPPDRGASPLHF | TGTGCCAGCTCACCGCCGGACAGGGGAGCCTCACCCCTCCACTTT